This T cell receptor beta chain emerged from a study of control samples from healthy donors and cancer patients. V lost 5 bases to trimming and J lost 0 bases, with 17 bases between them. CDR1 LNHNV and CDR2 YYDKDF come from the germline V gene (reference sequence). The CDR3 length is 17 residues. Generated by immunoSEQ multiplex PCR, the TCRdb table keeps only in-frame clones and is missing some. Here the sample spans over 100,000 clones, approximately 91% being singletons. V and J are TRBV15 and TRBJ1-3; D possibly corresponds to TRBD1 (5 bases). Input material: blood. This TCR came from a man over 45 in good health. The CDR3 bases are TGTGCCACCAGCCCTCTGGGACTCCCGAGCTCTGGAAACACCATATATTTT. The encoded protein is CATSPLGLPSSGNTIYF.